This T cell receptor (beta chain) was sequenced for a study of cytotoxic CD8 clonotypes in ibrutinib-treated CLL. Sequencing was performed with immunoSEQ multiplex PCR; in TCRdb, only in-frame clones are kept and a portion is missing. The top ten hold 8.5% to 10% of the sample, which has about 24,000 clones, approximately 80% seen once. Germline V gene data show CDR1 as SGHVS and CDR2 as FNYEAQ. This CDR3 is 16 amino acids long. V was clipped by 1 base and J by 7 bases, with 19 bases between them. Genomic DNA in an amount of around 1.8 micrograms was extracted from cryopreserved PBMCs and used for the preparation of TCR beta libraries. Regarding this clone: Its antigen remains unidentified.

Study-wide results and caveats: On treatment, the uncommon public clonotypes contracted or remained stable.

Sequencing was performed on PBMCs, taken before ibrutinib treatment. This TCR was sampled from a human donor with chronic lymphocytic leukemia. The rearrangement joins TRBV7-6 to TRBJ1-1; D is perhaps TRBD1 (5 bases). The CDR3 spells CASSLGRGERGGEAFF. CDR3 coding DNA: TGTGCCAGCAGCTTAGGCCGGGGCGAGCGCGGGGGTGAAGCTTTCTTT.